Sequencing of this T cell receptor (beta chain) was carried out in a study of blood T cell repertoires in COVID-19. Study in general: The origin of the acute and convalescent COVID-19 samples was the United States, Italy and Spain. PBMCs, B-cell-depleted T cells, or T cells were the source of the cDNA or gDNA that made up the material.

Per the original data handling: Quantification of nucleated cells was approximated via reference gene primer amplification. Sequencing was performed with immunoSEQ multiplex PCR; in TCRdb, only in-frame clones are kept and a portion is missing. For V, J and clone size, that table is used; D and trimming come from the DNA. The sample records roughly 220,000 clones, more than 75% being singletons. The CDR3 is made up of 15 amino acids. V lost 4 bases and J lost 4; bases outside the gene matches: 5. Germline CDR1 reads SGHNT; CDR2 reads YYREEE (reference sequence). The specimen was peripheral blood. This receptor was taken from a man aged 55 to 70 with acute or convalescent COVID-19. The gene calls are TRBV5-4 and TRBJ1-5; TRBD1 aligns across 10 bases. This CDR3 reads CASSPGQGTNQPQHF. CDR3 in DNA: TGTGCCAGCAGCCCGGGACAGGGGACTAATCAGCCCCAGCATTTT.